The T cell receptor beta chain described here comes from a study of control samples from healthy donors and cancer patients. Libraries were prepared by immunoSEQ multiplex PCR; TCRdb keeps only in-frame clonotypes and omits some of them. The table records over 150,000 clones, 90% of them present only once. This receptor was taken from a woman in her 50s in good health. Input material: blood.

The DNA of the CDR3 is TGTGCCAGCAGTTTCTTCGACAGGGGAGCGTATGGCTACACCTTC. Translating it yields CASSFFDRGAYGYTF. The chain employs TRBV6-5 and TRBJ1-2; 8 positions agree with TRBD1. V lost 4 bases, J lost 5 bases, and 9 bases stayed unmatched. CDR1 and CDR2 (germline): MNHEY, SVGAGI. The CDR3 contains 15 residues.